This T cell receptor (beta chain) was identified during a study of blood T cell repertoires in COVID-19. Turning to the study itself: Whether acute or convalescent, the COVID-19 samples came from the United States, Italy and Spain.

V lost 0 bases, J lost 0 bases, and 3 bases stayed unmatched. The CDR3 runs 17 residues. CDR1 LGHNA and CDR2 YNFKEQ come from the germline V gene. Profiled with immunoSEQ multiplex PCR; TCRdb holds only in-frame clones, not every one. This table holds roughly 300,000 clones, about nine tenths found once. The origin of this receptor is a woman aged 25 to 39 with COVID-19, enrolled during active disease. The rearrangement joins TRBV4-2 to TRBJ1-4; TRBD1 matches 8 bases. Input material: peripheral blood. As DNA, the CDR3 is TGTGCCAGCAGCCAAGATCTACAGGGGGCAACTAATGAAAAACTGTTTTTT. Translation gives CASSQDLQGATNEKLFF.